The TCR beta chain under discussion was sequenced for a study of T cells after somatic rescue of genetic block. This clone is a singleton in its sample. Data came from immunoSEQ multiplex PCR; TCRdb stores just in-frame clones and leaves some out. The data show around 57,000 clones, about 96% seen once. This CDR3 region has 15 residues. The trim removed 4 bases at V and 3 bases at J, leaving 4 bases unmatched. Germline V lookup: CDR1 SGDLS, CDR2 YYNGEE. J is TRBJ2-1 and V is TRBV9; 10 nucleotides line up with TRBD2. Sequences were obtained from peripheral blood mononuclear cells (PBMCs). The clonotype comes from a child younger than two. The CDR3 DNA reads as TGTGCCAGCAGCATAGGACTAGCGGACTACAATGAGCAGTTCTTC. Residues: CASSIGLADYNEQFF.